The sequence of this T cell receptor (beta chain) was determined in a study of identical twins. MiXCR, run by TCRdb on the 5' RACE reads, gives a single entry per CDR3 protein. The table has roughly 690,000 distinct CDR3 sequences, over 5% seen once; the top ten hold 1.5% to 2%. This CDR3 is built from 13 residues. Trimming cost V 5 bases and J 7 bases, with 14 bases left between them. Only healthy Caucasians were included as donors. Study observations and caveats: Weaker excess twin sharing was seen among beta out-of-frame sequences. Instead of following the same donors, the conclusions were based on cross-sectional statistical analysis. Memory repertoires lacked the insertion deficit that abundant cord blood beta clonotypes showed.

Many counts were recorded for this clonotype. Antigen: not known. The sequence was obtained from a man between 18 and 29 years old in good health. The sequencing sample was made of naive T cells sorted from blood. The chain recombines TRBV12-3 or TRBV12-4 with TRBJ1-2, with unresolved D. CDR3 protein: CASSLKREGGYTF. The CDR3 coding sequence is TGTGCCAGCAGTCTCAAACGGGAGGGTGGCTACACCTTC.